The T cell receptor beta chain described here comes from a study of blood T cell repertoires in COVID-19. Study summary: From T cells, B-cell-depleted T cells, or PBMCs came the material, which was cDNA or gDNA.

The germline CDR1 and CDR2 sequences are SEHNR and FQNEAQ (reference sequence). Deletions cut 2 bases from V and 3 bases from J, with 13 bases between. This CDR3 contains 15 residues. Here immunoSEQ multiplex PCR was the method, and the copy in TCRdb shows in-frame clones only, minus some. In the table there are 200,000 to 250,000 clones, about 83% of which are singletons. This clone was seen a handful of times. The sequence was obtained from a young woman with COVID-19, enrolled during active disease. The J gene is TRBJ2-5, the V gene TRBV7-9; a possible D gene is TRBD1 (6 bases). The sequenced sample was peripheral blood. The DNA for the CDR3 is TGTGCCAGCAGCTTACGCAGGGGTCTAGAAGAGACCCAGTACTTC. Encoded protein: CASSLRRGLEETQYF.